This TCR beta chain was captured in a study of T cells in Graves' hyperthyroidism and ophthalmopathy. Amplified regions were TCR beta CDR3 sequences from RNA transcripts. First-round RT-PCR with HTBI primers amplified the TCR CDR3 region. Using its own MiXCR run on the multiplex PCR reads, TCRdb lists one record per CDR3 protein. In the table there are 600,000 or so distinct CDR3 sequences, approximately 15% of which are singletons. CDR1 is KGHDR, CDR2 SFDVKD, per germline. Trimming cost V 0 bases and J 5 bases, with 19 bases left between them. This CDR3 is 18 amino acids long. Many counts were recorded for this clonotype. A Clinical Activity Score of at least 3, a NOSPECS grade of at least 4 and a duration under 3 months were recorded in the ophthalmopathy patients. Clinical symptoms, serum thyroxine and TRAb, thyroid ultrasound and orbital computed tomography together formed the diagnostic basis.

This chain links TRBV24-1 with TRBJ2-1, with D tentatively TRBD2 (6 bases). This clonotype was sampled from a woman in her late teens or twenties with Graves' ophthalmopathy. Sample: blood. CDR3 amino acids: CATSDLCLDYPTDNEQFF. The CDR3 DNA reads TGTGCCACCAGTGATTTGTGCCTGGACTACCCTACAGACAATGAGCAGTTCTTC.